This entry is about one TCR beta chain. Other DNA sequences in this sample translate to the same CDR3. Produced via immunoSEQ multiplex PCR; TCRdb's table is partial and in-frame only. The sample holds some 290,000 clones, roughly 80% seen once. The data derive from a study of cytotoxic CD8 clonotypes in ibrutinib-treated CLL. The CDR3 consists of 15 residues. Trimming pared 0 bases from V and 0 bases from J, leaving 6 bases between. Germline V gene data show CDR1 as SGHRS and CDR2 as YFSETQ. The chain combines TRBV5-1 with TRBJ1-4; D uncertain. Sequenced here: PBMCs, sampled before ibrutinib treatment. This clonotype originated in a human donor with chronic lymphocytic leukemia. DNA of the CDR3: TGCGCCAGCAGCTTGGGACCTGCAACTAATGAAAAACTGTTTTTT. Translated: CASSLGPATNEKLFF.